A single sample gave rise to the 21 T cell receptor beta chains below, sequenced in a study of blood T cell repertoires in COVID-19. Assay: immunoSEQ multiplex PCR; the TCRdb copy retains only in-frame clones and omits some. Of over 300,000 clones detected, about nine tenths appear once; the ten largest clones hold over 9.5%. Material for sequencing was PBMCs or T cells enriched from blood (not recorded which). Source of these receptors: a woman aged 18 to 35 who had recovered from COVID-19.

The gene calls are TRBV2 and TRBJ1-1; 9 positions agree with TRBD1. The length of the CDR3 is 14 residues. Trimming removed 7 bases from V and 4 bases from J; junction bases left unmatched: 7. In germline, CDR1 is SNHLY, CDR2 FYNNEI. This CDR3 is CASTGTGRGTEAFF. The CDR3 DNA follows: TGTGCCAGCACCGGGACAGGGAGGGGCACTGAAGCTTTCTTT.

J is TRBJ2-7 and V is TRBV19; tentative D call: TRBD2 (6 bases). Looked up from germline, CDR1 is LNHDA and CDR2 is SQIVND (reference sequence). The CDR3 totals 15 residues. The V end lost 1 base, the J end lost 4 bases, and 14 bases lay between the germline ends. The CDR3 spells CASSIVAGLLYEQYF. CDR3 nucleotide sequence: TGTGCCAGTAGTATAGTGGCGGGGCTCTTATACGAGCAGTACTTC.

This chain connects TRBV19 to TRBJ1-2; D call uncertain. Germline CDR1 LNHDA, CDR2 SQIVND (reference sequence). This CDR3 is 12 amino acids long. V was pared by 6 bases and J by 4 bases, with 9 bases between. This CDR3 is CASSPGSYGYTF. The CDR3 bases are TGTGCCAGTAGCCCGGGGAGCTATGGCTACACCTTC.

The chain uses TRBV3-1 (or the pseudogene TRBV3-2) and TRBJ2-7, with D uncertain. Deletions cut 6 bases from V and 4 bases from J, with 16 bases between. This CDR3 spans 14 amino acids. The germline V gene encodes CDR1 LGHDT and CDR2 YNNKEL (reference sequence). The DNA of the CDR3 is TGTGCCAGCAGTCTACGTAGTACCCCGTACGAGCAGTACTTC. It codes for CASSLRSTPYEQYF.

This clone was picked up a small number of times. The chain has TRBV6-5 and TRBJ1-1, with D maybe TRBD1 (6 bases). V lost 6 bases and J lost 7, with 9 bases in between. This CDR3 comprises 11 residues. Germline V gives CDR1 MNHEY, CDR2 SVGAGI. Here the CDR3 DNA reads TGTGCCAGCAGAAACAGGGATGAAGCTTTCTTT. It specifies CASRNRDEAFF.

The gene calls are TRBV2 and TRBJ1-2; D perhaps matches TRBD1 (5 bases). CDR1 and CDR2 (germline): SNHLY, FYNNEI. Trimming removed 6 bases from V and 3 bases from J, with 11 bases in between. The CDR3 contains 13 residues. CDR3 sequence reads: CASRSGRDYGYTF. DNA of the CDR3: TGTGCCAGCAGAAGTGGCAGGGACTATGGCTACACCTTC.

The chain recombines TRBV4-1 with TRBJ1-2; 12 nucleotides match TRBD1. V was pared by 3 bases and J by 6 bases, with 14 bases of the junction left unmatched. Looked up from germline, CDR1 is MGHRA and CDR2 is YSYEKL. The CDR3 contains 18 residues. This chain's CDR3 is CASSHGPGQGADGDGYTF. CDR3 nucleotides: TGCGCCAGCAGCCACGGACCGGGACAGGGGGCAGATGGGGATGGCTACACCTTC.

This clone turned up a few times. This chain links TRBV5-6 with TRBJ2-3, with 16 bases lining up with TRBD2. The trim removed 2 bases at V and 1 base at J, leaving 4 bases unmatched. Germline lookup yields CDR1 SGHDT and CDR2 YYEEEE. This CDR3 spans 18 amino acids. The CDR3 protein is CASSLGTSGGVRTDTQYF. The CDR3 nucleotides read TGTGCCAGCAGCTTAGGGACTAGCGGGGGGGTTCGCACAGATACGCAGTATTTT.

The chain employs TRBV27 and TRBJ2-6; a weak D match, TRBD2 (5 bases). Germline V lookup: CDR1 MNHEY, CDR2 SMNVEV (reference sequence). V shed 5 bases and J shed 0 bases, with 11 bases lying between them. The CDR3 has 16 residues. CDR3 DNA: TGTGCCAGCAGTCTCGAAGCGGCCTCTGGGGCCAACGTCCTGACTTTC. This codes for CASSLEAASGANVLTF.

The gene calls are TRBV27 and TRBJ1-6; 7 bases are shared with TRBD1. Per germline, CDR1 MNHEY and CDR2 SMNVEV (reference sequence). After removal of 6 bases from V and 8 bases from J, the junction contained 1 base not matched to a gene. This CDR3 has 12 residues. CDR3 amino acids: CASRTGDSPLHF. The CDR3 bases are TGTGCCAGCAGAACAGGGGATTCACCCCTCCACTTT.

The rearrangement uses TRBV5-4 and TRBJ1-1, with 10 bases lining up with TRBD1. CDR3 size: 15 residues. Germline CDR1 reads SGHNT; CDR2 reads YYREEE (reference sequence). V dropped 3 bases and J dropped 0; count of bases not matched to a gene: 2. As DNA, the CDR3 is TGTGCCAGCAGCTGGACAGGGGGGCTGAACACTGAAGCTTTCTTT. Its protein is CASSWTGGLNTEAFF.

The V and J genes are TRBV10-3 and TRBJ1-2; 9 nucleotides match TRBD1. The CDR3 consists of 14 residues. V dropped 6 bases and J dropped 5; count of bases not matched to a gene: 7. CDR1 and CDR2 from the germline V gene are ENHRY and SYGVKD. This CDR3 reads CAISLQGALYGYTF. In nucleotides, the CDR3 is TGTGCCATCAGCTTACAGGGGGCCCTTTATGGCTACACCTTC.

The rearrangement links TRBV7-9 to TRBJ1-2; D is ambiguous. The CDR3 is made up of 12 amino acids. Germline V gene data show CDR1 as SEHNR and CDR2 as FQNEAQ (reference sequence). The V gene lost 5 bases and the J gene lost 3 bases, with 7 bases spanning the gap. The CDR3 region is CASSPTDYGYTF. The CDR3 DNA reads TGTGCCAGCAGCCCCACTGACTATGGCTACACCTTC.

This CDR3 reads CASSASLGPDTEAFF. The DNA of the CDR3 is TGTGCCAGTAGTGCCAGTTTGGGGCCGGACACTGAAGCTTTCTTT. The chain combines TRBV19 with TRBJ1-1; possibly TRBD1 for D (5 bases). Germline V gives CDR1 LNHDA, CDR2 SQIVND (reference sequence). The CDR3 has 15 residues. The V and J ends lost 5 bases and 3 bases respectively, with 16 bases between them.

V usage is TRBV28 and J usage is TRBJ2-2; TRBD1 matches at 10 bases. Per germline, CDR1 MDHEN and CDR2 SYDVKM. The V gene end was trimmed by 3 bases and the J gene end by 3 bases; junction bases not matched to a gene: 1. The CDR3 is made up of 15 amino acids. The CDR3 here is CASSLGQGYTGELFF. CDR3 DNA: TGTGCCAGCAGTTTGGGACAGGGGTACACCGGGGAGCTGTTTTTT.

The rearrangement links TRBV5-1 to TRBJ2-1; D ambiguous. Germline CDR1 SGHRS, CDR2 YFSETQ. Trimming stripped 4 bases from V and 2 bases from J, with 10 bases between. This CDR3 is 14 amino acids long. The CDR3: CASSPGGAYNEQFF. CDR3 in DNA: TGCGCCAGCAGCCCTGGCGGCGCCTACAATGAGCAGTTCTTC.

The genes are TRBV6-5 and TRBJ1-4; no clear D. Between the trimmed V and J ends, which lost 4 bases and 8 bases, there was a span of 14 bases. This CDR3 spans 14 amino acids. Germline-derived CDR1 and CDR2 are MNHEY and SVGAGI. The CDR3 coding sequence is TGTGCCAGCAGTTGGACTCCGGCGGGGGAAAAACTGTTTTTT. Encoded protein: CASSWTPAGEKLFF.

The V and J genes are TRBV18 and TRBJ2-2, with TRBD1 matching over 8 bases. The germline gives CDR1 KGHSH, CDR2 LQKENI. The length of the CDR3 is 15 residues. The ends lost 4 bases at V and 0 bases at J; junction bases unmatched: 1. The CDR3 DNA reads as TGTGCCAGCTCACGGGGACAGGCGAACACCGGGGAGCTGTTTTTT. Its protein product is CASSRGQANTGELFF.

The V and J genes are TRBV2 and TRBJ1-1, with D tentatively TRBD1 (6 bases). Trimming stripped 10 bases from V and 6 bases from J, with 24 bases between. Germline-derived CDR1 and CDR2 are SNHLY and FYNNEI. The CDR3 covers 15 residues. CDR3 amino acids: CANQGRGGVQAEAFF. Written as DNA, the CDR3 is TGTGCCAACCAAGGGCGAGGGGGGGTTCAGGCTGAAGCTTTCTTT.

Comments on this clone: A junction end diverges from the germline sequence, so it may reflect a read error. The V and J genes are TRBV7-9 and TRBJ1-5, with 9 bases fitting TRBD1. There are 14 residues in the CDR3. Per germline, CDR1 SEHNR and CDR2 FQNEAQ (reference sequence). Here the CDR3 reads CASSATGGNQPQHF. CDR3 nucleotides: TGTGCCAGCAGCGCTACAGGGGGCAACCAGCCCCAGCATTTT.

The chain employs TRBV5-6 and TRBJ1-2; 8 bases align to TRBD1. Looked up from germline, CDR1 is SGHDT and CDR2 is YYEEEE. This CDR3 region has 18 residues. With V trimmed by 4 bases and J by 0 bases, 14 bases remained unmatched. The CDR3: CASSIDPRGRLANYGYTF. For the CDR3, the DNA is TGTGCCAGCAGCATTGATCCCAGGGGGCGTTTAGCTAACTATGGCTACACCTTC.